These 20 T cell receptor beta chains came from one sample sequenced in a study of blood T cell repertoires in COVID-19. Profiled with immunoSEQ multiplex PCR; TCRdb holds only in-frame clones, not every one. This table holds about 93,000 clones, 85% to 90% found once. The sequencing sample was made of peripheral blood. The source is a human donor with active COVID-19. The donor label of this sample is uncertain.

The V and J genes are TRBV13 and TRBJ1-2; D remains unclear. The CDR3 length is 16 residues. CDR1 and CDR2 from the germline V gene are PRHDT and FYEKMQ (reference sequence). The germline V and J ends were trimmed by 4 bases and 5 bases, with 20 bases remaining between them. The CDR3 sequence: CASSSTRESRSYGYTF. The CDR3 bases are TGTGCCAGCAGCTCCACCCGGGAATCGAGGTCGTATGGCTACACCTTC.

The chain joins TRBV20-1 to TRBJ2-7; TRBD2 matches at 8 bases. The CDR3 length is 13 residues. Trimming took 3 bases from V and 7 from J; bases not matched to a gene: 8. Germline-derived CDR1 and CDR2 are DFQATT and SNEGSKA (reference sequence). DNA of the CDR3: TGCAGTGCTAGTGTAGCGGGGAGGGATGAGCAGTACTTC. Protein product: CSASVAGRDEQYF.

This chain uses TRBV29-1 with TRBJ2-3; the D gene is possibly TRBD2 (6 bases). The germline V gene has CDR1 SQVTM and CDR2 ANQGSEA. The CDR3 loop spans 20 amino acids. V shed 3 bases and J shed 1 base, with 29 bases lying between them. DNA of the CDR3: TGCAGCGTTGACCCCAAAGCTTGGCGGGGAGTCCCCGGGGGCACAGATACGCAGTATTTT. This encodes CSVDPKAWRGVPGGTDTQYF.

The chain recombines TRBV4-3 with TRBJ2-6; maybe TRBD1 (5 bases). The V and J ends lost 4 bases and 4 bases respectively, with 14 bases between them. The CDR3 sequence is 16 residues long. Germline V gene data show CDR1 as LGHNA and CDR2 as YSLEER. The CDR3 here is CASSLSRQGGANVLTF. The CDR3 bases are TGCGCCAGCAGCCTATCTAGGCAGGGCGGGGCCAACGTCCTGACTTTC.

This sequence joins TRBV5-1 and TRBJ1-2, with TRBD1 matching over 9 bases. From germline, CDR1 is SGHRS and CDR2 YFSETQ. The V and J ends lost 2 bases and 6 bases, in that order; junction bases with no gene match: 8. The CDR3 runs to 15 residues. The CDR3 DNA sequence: TGCGCCAGCAGCTTTGGGACAGGGTCGACGGATGGCTACACCTTC. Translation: CASSFGTGSTDGYTF.

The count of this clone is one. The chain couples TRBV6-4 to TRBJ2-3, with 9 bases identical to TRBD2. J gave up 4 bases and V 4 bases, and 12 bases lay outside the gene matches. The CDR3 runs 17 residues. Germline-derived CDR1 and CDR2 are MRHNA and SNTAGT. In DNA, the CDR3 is TGTGCCAGCAGTGGGTCTAGCGGGGCCGAGGGCGCAGATACGCAGTATTTT. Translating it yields CASSGSSGAEGADTQYF.

This CDR3 is CSASNFGTGVGYTF. The CDR3 nucleotides read TGCAGTGCTAGTAACTTCGGGACAGGGGTCGGCTACACCTTC. The chain couples TRBV20-1 to TRBJ1-2; 10 nucleotides agree with TRBD1. This CDR3 region has 14 residues. The ends lost 3 bases at V and 8 bases at J; junction bases unmatched: 9. CDR1 is DFQATT, CDR2 SNEGSKA, per germline (reference sequence).

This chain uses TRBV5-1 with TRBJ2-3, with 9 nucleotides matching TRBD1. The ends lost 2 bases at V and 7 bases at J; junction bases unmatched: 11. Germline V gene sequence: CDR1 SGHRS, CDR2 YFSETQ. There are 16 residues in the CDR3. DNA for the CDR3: TGCGCCAGCAGCTTTGTAGGTACGGACAGGGGAAATACGCAGTATTTT. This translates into CASSFVGTDRGNTQYF.

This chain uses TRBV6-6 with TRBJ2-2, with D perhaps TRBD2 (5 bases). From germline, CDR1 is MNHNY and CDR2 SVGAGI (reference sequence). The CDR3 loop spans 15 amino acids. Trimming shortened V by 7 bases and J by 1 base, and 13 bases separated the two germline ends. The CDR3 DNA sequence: TGTGCCAGCAACCTCGACGGAGGGAACACCGGGGAGCTGTTTTTT. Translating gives CASNLDGGNTGELFF.

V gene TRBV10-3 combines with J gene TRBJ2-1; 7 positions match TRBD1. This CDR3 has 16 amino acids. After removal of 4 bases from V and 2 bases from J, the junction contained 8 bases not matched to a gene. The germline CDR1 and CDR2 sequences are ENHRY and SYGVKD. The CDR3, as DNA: TGTGCCATCAGTGCGAGAGGGGGCGCCGCCTACAATGAGCAGTTCTTC. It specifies CAISARGGAAYNEQFF.

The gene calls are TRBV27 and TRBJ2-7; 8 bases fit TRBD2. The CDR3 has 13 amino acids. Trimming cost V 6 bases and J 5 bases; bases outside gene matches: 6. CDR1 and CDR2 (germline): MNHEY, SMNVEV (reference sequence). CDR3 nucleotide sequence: TGTGCCAGCAGCCAACGGGGGGGCCACGAGCAGTACTTC. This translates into CASSQRGGHEQYF.

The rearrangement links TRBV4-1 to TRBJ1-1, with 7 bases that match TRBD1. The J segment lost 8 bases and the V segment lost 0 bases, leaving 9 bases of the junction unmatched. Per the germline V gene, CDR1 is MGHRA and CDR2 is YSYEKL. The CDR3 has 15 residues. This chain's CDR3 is CASSQETGKSSEAFF. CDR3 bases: TGCGCCAGCAGCCAAGAGACAGGGAAGTCCTCCGAAGCTTTCTTT.

CDR3 sequence reads: CAISDWDRGNSPLHF. The CDR3 DNA reads TGTGCCATCAGTGATTGGGACAGGGGCAATTCACCCCTCCACTTT. V gene TRBV10-3 combines with J gene TRBJ1-6, with TRBD1 matching 10 bases. The CDR3 runs 15 residues. Germline CDR1 is ENHRY and CDR2 is SYGVKD. After removal of 3 bases from V and 7 bases from J, the junction contained 3 bases not matched to a gene.

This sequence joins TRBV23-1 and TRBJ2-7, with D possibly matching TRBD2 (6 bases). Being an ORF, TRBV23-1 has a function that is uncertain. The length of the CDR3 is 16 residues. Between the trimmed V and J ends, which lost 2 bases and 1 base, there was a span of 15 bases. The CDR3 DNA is TGCGCCAGCAGTCAAGCCCGGGACGGGGGATCCTACGAGCAGTACTTC. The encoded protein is CASSQARDGGSYEQYF.

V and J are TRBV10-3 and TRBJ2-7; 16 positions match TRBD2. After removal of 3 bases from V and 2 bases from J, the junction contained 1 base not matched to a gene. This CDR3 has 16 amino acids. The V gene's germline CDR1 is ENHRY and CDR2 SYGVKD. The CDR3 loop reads CAISDGTSGGAYEQYF. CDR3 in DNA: TGTGCCATCAGTGACGGGACTAGCGGGGGGGCCTACGAGCAGTACTTC.

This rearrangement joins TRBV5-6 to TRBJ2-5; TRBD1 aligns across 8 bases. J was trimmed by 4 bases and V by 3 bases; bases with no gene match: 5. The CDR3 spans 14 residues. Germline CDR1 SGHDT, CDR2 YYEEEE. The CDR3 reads CASSSRQGSETQYF. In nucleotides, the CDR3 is TGTGCCAGCAGCTCGAGACAGGGGTCAGAGACCCAGTACTTC.

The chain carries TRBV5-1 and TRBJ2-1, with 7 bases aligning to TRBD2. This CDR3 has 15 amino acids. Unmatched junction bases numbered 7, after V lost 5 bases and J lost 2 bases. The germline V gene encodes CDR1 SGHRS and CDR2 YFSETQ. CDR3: CASRASGVTYNEQFF. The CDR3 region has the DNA TGCGCCAGCAGAGCAAGCGGGGTAACCTACAATGAGCAGTTCTTC.

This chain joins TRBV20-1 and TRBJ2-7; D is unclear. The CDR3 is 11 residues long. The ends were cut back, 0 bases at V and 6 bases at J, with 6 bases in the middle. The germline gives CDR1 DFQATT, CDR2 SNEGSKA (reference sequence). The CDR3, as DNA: TGCAGTGCTAGAGACCCGGGCGAGCAGTACTTC. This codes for CSARDPGEQYF.

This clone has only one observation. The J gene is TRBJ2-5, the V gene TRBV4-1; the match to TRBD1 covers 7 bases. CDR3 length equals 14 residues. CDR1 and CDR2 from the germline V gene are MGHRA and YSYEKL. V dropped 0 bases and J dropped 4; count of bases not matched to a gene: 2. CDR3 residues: CASSQDHRGETQYF. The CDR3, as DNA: TGCGCCAGCAGCCAAGACCACAGGGGAGAGACCCAGTACTTC.

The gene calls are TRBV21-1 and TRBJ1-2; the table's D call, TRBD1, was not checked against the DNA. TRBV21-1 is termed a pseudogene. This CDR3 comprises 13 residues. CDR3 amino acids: CASSKGTGFGYTF. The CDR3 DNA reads TGTGCCAGCAGCAAAGGAACAGGGTTTGGCTACACCTTC.